The rows below give T cell receptor beta chains drawn from one sample of a study of blood T cell repertoires in COVID-19. The method was immunoSEQ multiplex PCR; TCRdb's version includes in-frame clones alone and lacks a portion of them. This sample has 130,000 or so clones; around 80% occur once, and the top ten carry 2% to 2.5%. The sequenced sample consisted of PBMCs or T cells enriched from blood (not recorded which). These receptors all stem from a man between 35 and 55 years old with acute COVID-19. The CDR3 runs from the conserved cysteine through the conserved F or W. The order of the fields is CDR3 protein, CDR3 DNA, J gene, D gene, clone size, V gene, CDR3 length. The D gene is left open where the match is weak. Not all rows give a size; the values are once, few, many and, for expanded clones, a class.

CASSLGQYGYTF,TGCGCCAGCAGCCTCGGACAGTATGGCTACACCTTC,TRBJ1-2,-,-,TRBV5-1,12
CASSPPDREWETQYF,TGTGCCAGCTCACCACCGGACAGGGAATGGGAGACCCAGTACTTC,TRBJ2-5,TRBD1,-,TRBV18,15
CASSDPLSSRAEGDTSPQHF,TGTGCCAGCAGTGACCCACTCAGTAGCCGGGCAGAGGGGGATACAAGTCCCCAGCATTTT,TRBJ1-5,-,-,TRBV6-4,20
CASSLARGDSSYTDTQYF,TGCGCCAGCAGCTTGGCCCGTGGGGACTCGTCCTACACAGATACGCAGTATTTT,TRBJ2-3,-,-,TRBV5-1,18
CASSLDRVYEQFF,TGTGCCAGCTCACTAGACAGGGTGTATGAGCAGTTCTTC,TRBJ2-1,TRBD1,once,TRBV18,13
CSVEDQTGGNGYTF,TGCAGCGTTGAAGACCAGACAGGGGGCAATGGCTACACCTTC,TRBJ1-2,TRBD1,-,TRBV29-1,14
CAWSPTANYGYTF,TGTGCCTGGAGTCCGACAGCTAACTATGGCTACACCTTC,TRBJ1-2,-,-,TRBV30,13
CASMTSGPYNEQFF,TGTGCCAGTATGACTAGCGGGCCTTACAATGAGCAGTTCTTC,TRBJ2-1,TRBD2,-,TRBV19,14
CASTPDRERNEAFF,TGTGCCAGCACTCCAGACAGGGAAAGGAATGAAGCTTTCTTT,TRBJ1-1,TRBD1,once,TRBV6-5,14
CASSPGMYGYTF,TGTGCCAGCAGTCCCGGGATGTATGGCTACACCTTC,TRBJ1-2,-,-,TRBV6-5,12
CASSLEGLAREQYF,TGTGCCAGCAGCTTAGAGGGACTAGCGCGGGAGCAGTACTTC,TRBJ2-7,TRBD2,few,TRBV7-2,14
CAISEYGETGELFF,TGTGCCATCAGTGAGTACGGGGAAACCGGGGAGCTGTTTTTT,TRBJ2-2,-,-,TRBV10-3,14
CASSPRTEVTEAFF,TGTGCCAGCTCACCACGTACGGAGGTCACTGAAGCTTTCTTT,TRBJ1-1,-,-,TRBV18,14
CASSQGLAGESSYEQYF,TGCGCCAGCAGCCAAGGACTAGCGGGGGAGAGCTCCTACGAGCAGTACTTC,TRBJ2-7,TRBD2,-,TRBV4-1,17
CASITQGDTEAFF,TGTGCCAGCATCACACAGGGCGACACTGAAGCTTTCTTT,TRBJ1-1,-,-,TRBV12-3/TRBV12-4,13
CASRPRDRSSYTF,TGTGCCAGCAGACCCCGGGACAGGTCTAGCTACACCTTC,TRBJ1-2,TRBD1,-,TRBV28,13
CASSQSGERGEKLFF,TGTGCCAGCAGCCAATCTGGAGAACGCGGGGAAAAACTGTTTTTT,TRBJ1-4,-,-,TRBV11-1,15
CSARRQPLHF,TGCAGTGCTAGAAGACAACCCCTCCACTTT,TRBJ1-6,-,-,TRBV20-1,10
CASSKVNSGEGTDTQYF,TGTGCCAGCAGCAAAGTAAATAGCGGGGAAGGCACAGATACGCAGTATTTT,TRBJ2-3,-,-,TRBV21-1,17
CASSLRLAGGRDTQYF,TGTGCCAGCAGCCTCCGACTAGCGGGAGGGCGAGATACGCAGTATTTT,TRBJ2-3,TRBD2,once,TRBV7-2,16
CASSLGTEYGYTF,TGCGCCAGCAGCTTGGGGACAGAGTATGGCTACACCTTC,TRBJ1-2,-,-,TRBV5-1,13
CAWSHGSGRDSPLHF,TGTGCCTGGAGTCACGGGTCCGGGAGGGATTCACCCCTCCACTTT,TRBJ1-6,-,-,TRBV30,15
CASSQGLAETQYF,TGTGCCAGCAGCCAAGGGCTAGCTGAGACCCAGTACTTC,TRBJ2-5,-,-,TRBV4-2,13
CASSLGHRDYGYTF,TGTGCCAGCAGCTTGGGTCACAGGGACTATGGCTACACCTTC,TRBJ1-2,-,once,TRBV5-5,14
CASSLATVSNQPQHF,TGTGCCAGCAGCTTAGCCACGGTGTCAAATCAGCCCCAGCATTTT,TRBJ1-5,-,-,TRBV7-2,15
CASSFIAGGPSDTQYF,TGTGCCAGCAGCTTTATAGCGGGGGGGCCATCAGATACGCAGTATTTT,TRBJ2-3,TRBD2,-,TRBV7-2,16
CSASPQGVEAFF,TGCAGTGCTAGTCCTCAGGGGGTTGAGGCTTTCTTT,TRBJ1-1,TRBD1,-,TRBV20-1,12
CASSERTTAGQPQHF,TGTGCCAGCAGTGAAAGGACGACGGCGGGGCAGCCCCAGCATTTT,TRBJ1-5,-,-,TRBV2,15